This is a list of T cell receptor beta chains from one sample in a study of early T cells in non-severe SARS-CoV-2 infection. Using its own MiXCR run on the 5' RACE reads, TCRdb lists one record per CDR3 protein. This sample has under 85,000 distinct CDR3 sequences, with approximately 12% found just once. Material: whole blood, obtained at baseline. These receptors originate from an adult who was a healthcare worker with PCR-confirmed SARS-CoV-2 infection or an uninfected control (not recorded which). The donor label of this sample is uncertain. Both conserved end residues are part of each CDR3. D genes are given only for firm matches. Size values are once, few and many counts, or a class for expanded clones, and some rows have none.

abundance: -; j_gene: TRBJ2-5; v_gene: TRBV19; d_gene: TRBD2; CDR3nt: TGTGCCAGTAGTTTCCGTAGCGGGAGGCCGGGAAAAGAGACCCAGTACTTC; CDR3aa: CASSFRSGRPGKETQYF
abundance: many; j_gene: TRBJ2-1; v_gene: TRBV7-8; d_gene: -; CDR3nt: TGTGCCAGCAGCGACCGGAGTAGGTCCTACAATGAGCAGTTCTTC; CDR3aa: CASSDRSRSYNEQFF
abundance: -; j_gene: TRBJ1-3; v_gene: TRBV18; d_gene: -; CDR3nt: TGTGCCAGCTCACCTAGGACAGTCTCTGGAAACACCATATATTTT; CDR3aa: CASSPRTVSGNTIYF
abundance: many; j_gene: TRBJ1-1; v_gene: TRBV11-2; d_gene: -; CDR3nt: TGTGCCAGCAGCCCACGTGATCAGGCGGAAGCTTTCTTT; CDR3aa: CASSPRDQAEAFF
abundance: few; j_gene: TRBJ2-2; v_gene: TRBV10-3; d_gene: TRBD1; CDR3nt: TGTGCCAGCTGGACAGGGGATAGCACCGGGGAGCTGTTTTTT; CDR3aa: CASWTGDSTGELFF
abundance: many; j_gene: TRBJ2-7; v_gene: TRBV18; d_gene: -; CDR3nt: TGTGCCAGCTCACCAAGTGACAGGAGGAGCTCCTACGAGCAGTACTTC; CDR3aa: CASSPSDRRSSYEQYF
abundance: -; j_gene: TRBJ2-7; v_gene: TRBV27; d_gene: -; CDR3nt: TGTGCCAGCAGTCCTTCCCGGGAAGGGAGCTACGAGCAGTACTTC; CDR3aa: CASSPSREGSYEQYF
abundance: few; j_gene: TRBJ2-7; v_gene: TRBV11-3; d_gene: -; CDR3nt: TGTGCCAGCAGCTTAGAGGGGGCCTCCTACGAGCAGTACTTC; CDR3aa: CASSLEGASYEQYF
abundance: -; j_gene: TRBJ2-6; v_gene: TRBV11-2; d_gene: -; CDR3nt: TGTGCCAGCAGCCCCGTTCCTGGGGCCAACGTCCTGACTTTC; CDR3aa: CASSPVPGANVLTF
abundance: few; j_gene: TRBJ2-2; v_gene: TRBV14; d_gene: -; CDR3nt: TGTGCCAGCAGCCAAGATGCAGTTTTGCGCCTCACGAACACCGGGGAGCTGTTTTTT; CDR3aa: CASSQDAVLRLTNTGELFF
abundance: -; j_gene: TRBJ1-6; v_gene: TRBV20-1; d_gene: -; CDR3nt: TGCAGTGCTAGAGGAGGGAGTGGTAATTCACCCCTCCACTTT; CDR3aa: CSARGGSGNSPLHF
abundance: many; j_gene: TRBJ2-5; v_gene: TRBV4-1; d_gene: TRBD2; CDR3nt: TGCGCCAGCAGCCAATCGGGACTAGTTTGGTCGGAGACCCAGTACTTC; CDR3aa: CASSQSGLVWSETQYF
abundance: many; j_gene: TRBJ1-2; v_gene: TRBV7-9; d_gene: TRBD1; CDR3nt: TGTGCCAGCAGCTTAACTCTCCAGGGGGACAGGAATGGCTACACCTTC; CDR3aa: CASSLTLQGDRNGYTF
abundance: -; j_gene: TRBJ2-2; v_gene: TRBV11-1; d_gene: -; CDR3nt: TGTGCCAGCAGCACCACAGGGTCCGGGGAGCTGTTTTTT; CDR3aa: CASSTTGSGELFF
abundance: -; j_gene: TRBJ1-1; v_gene: TRBV2; d_gene: TRBD1; CDR3nt: TGTGCCAGCAGTGATCCAGGGGGCGGCACTGAAGCTTTCTTT; CDR3aa: CASSDPGGGTEAFF
abundance: -; j_gene: TRBJ2-5; v_gene: TRBV10-3; d_gene: TRBD1; CDR3nt: TGTGCCATCAGTGAAGACGGGACAGGGGGAAAAGAGACCCAGTACTTC; CDR3aa: CAISEDGTGGKETQYF
abundance: few; j_gene: TRBJ2-3; v_gene: TRBV10-3; d_gene: TRBD2; CDR3nt: TGTGCCATCAGTGACCGCCGTGGGACTAGCGGGAGACCAGATACGCAGTATTTT; CDR3aa: CAISDRRGTSGRPDTQYF
abundance: few; j_gene: TRBJ2-7; v_gene: TRBV10-3; d_gene: TRBD2; CDR3nt: TGTGCCATCGGTGAGGGCGGGAGCTACGAGCAGTACTTC; CDR3aa: CAIGEGGSYEQYF
abundance: few; j_gene: TRBJ2-5; v_gene: TRBV5-8; d_gene: -; CDR3nt: TGTGCCAGCAGCTGGGCCGAGACCCAGTACTTC; CDR3aa: CASSWAETQYF
abundance: -; j_gene: TRBJ2-5; v_gene: TRBV4-3; d_gene: -; CDR3nt: TGCGCCAGCAGCCAAGGACCCCAAGAGACCCAGTACTTC; CDR3aa: CASSQGPQETQYF
abundance: few; j_gene: TRBJ2-1; v_gene: TRBV30; d_gene: TRBD2; CDR3nt: TGTGCCCAAATGGGCCGGACTAGTAAGTTCTTC; CDR3aa: CAQMGRTSKFF
abundance: -; j_gene: TRBJ1-3; v_gene: TRBV9; d_gene: -; CDR3nt: TGTGCCAGCAGCTCCCGTCCTTACTCTGGAAACACCATATATTTT; CDR3aa: CASSSRPYSGNTIYF
abundance: -; j_gene: TRBJ1-1; v_gene: TRBV20-1; d_gene: -; CDR3nt: TGCAGTGCTAGTCTGTTCACTGAAGCTTTCTTT; CDR3aa: CSASLFTEAFF
abundance: -; j_gene: TRBJ2-7; v_gene: TRBV11-3; d_gene: -; CDR3nt: TGTGCCAGCAGCTTAGACTGGACCGCTTCCCCCTACGAGCAGTACTTC; CDR3aa: CASSLDWTASPYEQYF
abundance: -; j_gene: TRBJ2-7; v_gene: TRBV7-9; d_gene: -; CDR3nt: TGTGCCAGACCGGGACTTCCACAGAACGAGCAGTACTTC; CDR3aa: CARPGLPQNEQYF
abundance: few; j_gene: TRBJ1-5; v_gene: TRBV9; d_gene: -; CDR3nt: TGTGCCAGCAGCGCTACAGGGATCGATCAGCCCCAGCATTTT; CDR3aa: CASSATGIDQPQHF
abundance: many; j_gene: TRBJ2-7; v_gene: TRBV18; d_gene: -; CDR3nt: TGTGCCAGCTCTTCCTCTGCAGGGGCGTACGAGCAGTACTTC; CDR3aa: CASSSSAGAYEQYF
abundance: -; j_gene: TRBJ2-6; v_gene: TRBV6-5; d_gene: -; CDR3nt: TGTGCCAGCAGTTACTCCAGCGGCCGGGCCCGCTCTGGGGCCAACGTCCTGACTTTC; CDR3aa: CASSYSSGRARSGANVLTF
abundance: few; j_gene: TRBJ2-3; v_gene: TRBV4-1; d_gene: -; CDR3nt: TGCGCCAGCAGCCAAGTCGGCGGGGCACGGGGAAGGGGCACAGATACGCAGTATTTT; CDR3aa: CASSQVGGARGRGTDTQYF
abundance: -; j_gene: TRBJ1-1; v_gene: TRBV10-2; d_gene: -; CDR3nt: TGCGCCAGCAGTGCTTGGGACGGGAACATGAACACTGAAGCTTTCTTT; CDR3aa: CASSAWDGNMNTEAFF
abundance: -; j_gene: TRBJ2-2; v_gene: TRBV14; d_gene: -; CDR3nt: TGTGCCAGCAGCCCGAGGAGGGGGGCGAACACCGGGGAGCTGTTTTTT; CDR3aa: CASSPRRGANTGELFF
abundance: few; j_gene: TRBJ2-1; v_gene: TRBV7-8; d_gene: -; CDR3nt: TGTGCCAGCAGCTTAGCGTTTTGGGGCGAGAGCTCCTACAATGAGCAGTTCTTC; CDR3aa: CASSLAFWGESSYNEQFF
abundance: few; j_gene: TRBJ2-7; v_gene: TRBV5-1; d_gene: TRBD1; CDR3nt: TGCGCCAGCAGCCTCCGACAGGGTTACTACGAGCAGTACTTC; CDR3aa: CASSLRQGYYEQYF
abundance: -; j_gene: TRBJ2-6; v_gene: TRBV4-3; d_gene: -; CDR3nt: TGCGCCAGCAGCCAAGACCCCCCCCGGGCGGGTACTACTGGGGCCAACGTCCTGACTTTC; CDR3aa: CASSQDPPRAGTTGANVLTF
abundance: many; j_gene: TRBJ2-2; v_gene: TRBV7-6; d_gene: TRBD1; CDR3nt: TGTGCCAGCAGCTTAAACAACAGGGGTCCCGGGGAGCTGTTTTTT; CDR3aa: CASSLNNRGPGELFF
abundance: many; j_gene: TRBJ2-4; v_gene: TRBV13; d_gene: -; CDR3nt: TGTGCCAGCAGCTTGCAAGGGAAGCGTGTGGACTTC; CDR3aa: CASSLQGKRVDF
abundance: many; j_gene: TRBJ1-6; v_gene: TRBV2; d_gene: -; CDR3nt: TGTGCCAGCAGTGAGTCTGGATCACCCCTCCACTTT; CDR3aa: CASSESGSPLHF
abundance: many; j_gene: TRBJ2-1; v_gene: TRBV7-6; d_gene: -; CDR3nt: TGTGCCAGCAGCTTAGGAGGAAGGATCAATGAGCAGTTCTTC; CDR3aa: CASSLGGRINEQFF
abundance: -; j_gene: TRBJ2-3; v_gene: TRBV29-1; d_gene: -; CDR3nt: TGCAGCGTTAATACCCGATTCACAGATACGCAGTATTTT; CDR3aa: CSVNTRFTDTQYF
abundance: few; j_gene: TRBJ2-4; v_gene: TRBV21-1; d_gene: -; CDR3nt: TGTGCCAGCAGCAAAGAGAGGGGACAGACATTAGCCAAAAACATTCAGTACTTC; CDR3aa: CASSKERGQTLAKNIQYF
abundance: -; j_gene: TRBJ2-3; v_gene: TRBV7-2; d_gene: -; CDR3nt: TGTGCCAGCAGCTTAGCCTGGGCGGGGAGCACAGATACGCAGTATTTT; CDR3aa: CASSLAWAGSTDTQYF
abundance: few; j_gene: TRBJ2-1; v_gene: TRBV7-2; d_gene: -; CDR3nt: TGTGCCAGCAGCTACCGAGCTGAGCAGTTCTTC; CDR3aa: CASSYRAEQFF
abundance: few; j_gene: TRBJ2-1; v_gene: TRBV18; d_gene: TRBD2; CDR3nt: TGTGCCAGCTCACCGGCTAGCGGGAGGGTCAATGAGCAGTTCTTC; CDR3aa: CASSPASGRVNEQFF
abundance: few; j_gene: TRBJ2-5; v_gene: TRBV5-6; d_gene: -; CDR3nt: TGTGCCAGCAGACCGGGGGCGGTACAAGAGACCCAGTACTTC; CDR3aa: CASRPGAVQETQYF
abundance: -; j_gene: TRBJ2-3; v_gene: TRBV7-2; d_gene: -; CDR3nt: TGTGCCAGCAGCTTACGGGGGGCCCAAGATACGCAGTATTTT; CDR3aa: CASSLRGAQDTQYF
abundance: few; j_gene: TRBJ2-7; v_gene: TRBV6-5; d_gene: TRBD2; CDR3nt: TGTGCCAGCAGTTACAGACGGGAGGCCTCCTACGAGCAGTACTTC; CDR3aa: CASSYRREASYEQYF
abundance: many; j_gene: TRBJ2-5; v_gene: TRBV5-6; d_gene: TRBD2; CDR3nt: TGTGCCAGCAGCAAGGTGGGACTAGCTGTTGAAAGAGAGACCCAGTACTTC; CDR3aa: CASSKVGLAVERETQYF
abundance: many; j_gene: TRBJ2-7; v_gene: TRBV7-3; d_gene: -; CDR3nt: TGTGCCAGCAGCCCACGTGGGGTTAGCGAGCAGTACTTC; CDR3aa: CASSPRGVSEQYF
abundance: once; j_gene: TRBJ2-1; v_gene: TRBV10-1; d_gene: TRBD2; CDR3nt: TGCGCCAGCAGTGGTTGGACTAGCGGGAGAGATGAGCAGTTCTTC; CDR3aa: CASSGWTSGRDEQFF
abundance: few; j_gene: TRBJ2-7; v_gene: TRBV12-3/TRBV12-4; d_gene: -; CDR3nt: TGTGCCAGCAGTGGGCGTAGAGAGCAGTACTTC; CDR3aa: CASSGRREQYF
abundance: -; j_gene: TRBJ2-7; v_gene: TRBV12-3/TRBV12-4; d_gene: TRBD2; CDR3nt: TGTGCCAGCAGCTACGGACTAGCGAACGAGCAGTACTTC; CDR3aa: CASSYGLANEQYF
abundance: many; j_gene: TRBJ2-1; v_gene: TRBV6-1; d_gene: TRBD2; CDR3nt: TGTGCCAGCACCGGACTAGCGGGAAATCTCTTC; CDR3aa: CASTGLAGNLF
abundance: many; j_gene: TRBJ1-6; v_gene: TRBV7-9; d_gene: -; CDR3nt: TGTGCCAGCAGCTTCGGCCTGAATTCACCCCTCCACTTT; CDR3aa: CASSFGLNSPLHF
abundance: many; j_gene: TRBJ2-7; v_gene: TRBV2; d_gene: TRBD1; CDR3nt: TGTGCCAGCAGATTGACCCGACAGGGACGGTCGAAAGAGCAGTACTTC; CDR3aa: CASRLTRQGRSKEQYF
abundance: few; j_gene: TRBJ2-2; v_gene: TRBV11-2; d_gene: -; CDR3nt: TGTGCCAGCAGCTTAGTTTCAGCAACCGGGGAGCTGTTTTTT; CDR3aa: CASSLVSATGELFF
abundance: few; j_gene: TRBJ1-5; v_gene: TRBV18; d_gene: -; CDR3nt: TGTGCCAGCTCACCCCGAGGGCGGCAAGGCAATCAGCCCCAGCATTTT; CDR3aa: CASSPRGRQGNQPQHF
abundance: -; j_gene: TRBJ2-1; v_gene: TRBV7-6; d_gene: TRBD2; CDR3nt: TGTGCCAGCGCTTTAAGACCGGGACTAGCGGGAGGCAATGAGCAGTTCTTC; CDR3aa: CASALRPGLAGGNEQFF
abundance: -; j_gene: TRBJ1-1; v_gene: TRBV4-3; d_gene: -; CDR3nt: TGCGCCAGCAGCCAAGAGGGGGTAACTGAAGCTTTCTTT; CDR3aa: CASSQEGVTEAFF
abundance: many; j_gene: TRBJ2-3; v_gene: TRBV5-1; d_gene: -; CDR3nt: TGCGCCAGCAGCTCAGAACAACCAGATACGCAGTATTTT; CDR3aa: CASSSEQPDTQYF
abundance: -; j_gene: TRBJ2-3; v_gene: TRBV7-9; d_gene: -; CDR3nt: TGTGCCAGCAGCTCCCTTTCTGGACCGATACTCCCTGGGGGGCAGCGAGATACGCAGTATTTT; CDR3aa: CASSSLSGPILPGGQRDTQYF